This TCR beta chain was sequenced during a study of T cell responses to AZD1222 COVID-19 vaccine. Study-level findings and limits: Repertoire sampling was restricted to post-peak T cell response timepoints. Seropositive status at baseline applied to only six AZD1222 recipients.

A remark on this clone: Antigen: not known.

TCRdb's table, derived via immunoSEQ multiplex PCR, lists solely in-frame clones and lacks some. The sample carries 110,000 or so clones, roughly 86% recorded once. Germline trimming cut 3 bases from V and 2 bases from J; bases unmatched to any gene: 11. The germline gives CDR1 SGHDT, CDR2 YYEEEE. CDR3 length: 17 residues. Sequenced here: peripheral blood, sampled on day 0 of MenACWY control vaccination. This TCR came from an adult in good health. The J gene is TRBJ1-2, the V gene TRBV5-6; TRBD1 aligns across 9 bases. The DNA of the CDR3 is TGTGCCAGCAGCTCGATCCTACCGGGACAGGGCAACTATGGCTACACCTTC. As protein: CASSSILPGQGNYGYTF. The full variable domain, rest sourced from reference TRBV5-6 and TRBJ1-2, is DAGVTQSPTHLIKTRGQQVTLRCSPKSGHDTVSWYQQALGQGPQFIFQYYEEEERQRGNFPDRFSGHQFPNYSSELNVNALLLGDSALYLCASSSILPGQGNYGYTFGSGTRLTVV.